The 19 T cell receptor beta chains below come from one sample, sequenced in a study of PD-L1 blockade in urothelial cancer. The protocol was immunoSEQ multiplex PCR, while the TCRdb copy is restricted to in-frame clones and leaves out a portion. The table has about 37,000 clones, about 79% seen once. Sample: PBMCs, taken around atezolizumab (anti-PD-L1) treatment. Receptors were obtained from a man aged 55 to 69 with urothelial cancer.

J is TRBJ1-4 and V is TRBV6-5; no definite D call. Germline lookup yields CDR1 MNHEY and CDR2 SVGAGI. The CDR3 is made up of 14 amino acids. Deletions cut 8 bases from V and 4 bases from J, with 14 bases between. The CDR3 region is CASGETALNEKLFF. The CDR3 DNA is TGTGCCAGCGGGGAGACGGCCCTTAATGAAAAACTGTTTTTT.

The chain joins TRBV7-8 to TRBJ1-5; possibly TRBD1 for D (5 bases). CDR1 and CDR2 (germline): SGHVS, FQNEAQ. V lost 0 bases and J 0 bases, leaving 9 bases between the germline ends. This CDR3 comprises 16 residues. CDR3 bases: TGTGCCAGCAGCTTAGCGGGGGGAACTAGCAATCAGCCCCAGCATTTT. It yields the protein CASSLAGGTSNQPQHF.

The CDR3 loop is CASSQDAVFSYNEQFF. CDR3 sequence (DNA): TGCGCCAGCAGCCAAGATGCGGTCTTTTCCTACAATGAGCAGTTCTTC. The rearrangement joins TRBV4-1 to TRBJ2-1; no reliable D call. Trimming cost V 0 bases and J 1 base, with 10 bases left between them. This CDR3 is built from 16 residues. Germline V gives CDR1 MGHRA, CDR2 YSYEKL.

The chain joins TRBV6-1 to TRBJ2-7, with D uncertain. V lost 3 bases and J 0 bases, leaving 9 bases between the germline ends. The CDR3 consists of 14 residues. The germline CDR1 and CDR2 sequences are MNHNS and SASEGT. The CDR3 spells CASSDGVSSYEQYF. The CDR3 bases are TGTGCCAGCAGTGACGGTGTGAGCTCCTACGAGCAGTACTTC.

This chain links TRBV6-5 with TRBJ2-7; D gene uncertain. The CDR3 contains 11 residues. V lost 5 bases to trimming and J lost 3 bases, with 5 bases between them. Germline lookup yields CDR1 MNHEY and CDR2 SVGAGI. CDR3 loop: CASSANYEQYF. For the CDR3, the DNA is TGTGCCAGCAGTGCTAACTACGAGCAGTACTTC.

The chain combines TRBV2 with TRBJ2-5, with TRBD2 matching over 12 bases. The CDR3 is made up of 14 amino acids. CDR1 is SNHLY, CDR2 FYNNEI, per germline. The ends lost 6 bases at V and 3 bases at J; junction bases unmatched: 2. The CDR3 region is CASRGLAGEETQYF. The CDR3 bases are TGTGCCAGCAGGGGACTAGCGGGCGAAGAGACCCAGTACTTC.

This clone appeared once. The CDR3 coding sequence is TGCGCCAGCAGCCCGAGGACAGAGCGGAACACTGAAGCTTTCTTT. As protein: CASSPRTERNTEAFF. J is TRBJ1-1 and V is TRBV5-1; tentatively, D is TRBD1 (6 bases). The CDR3 is 15 amino acids. The V gene lost 4 bases and the J gene lost 1 base, with 14 bases spanning the gap. In germline, CDR1 is SGHRS, CDR2 YFSETQ.

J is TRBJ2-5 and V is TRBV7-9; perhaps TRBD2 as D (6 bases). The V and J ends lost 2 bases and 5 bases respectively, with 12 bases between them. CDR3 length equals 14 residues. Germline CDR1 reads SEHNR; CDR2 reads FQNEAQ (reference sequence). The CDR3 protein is CASSLWQGGETQYF. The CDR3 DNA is TGTGCCAGCAGCTTATGGCAGGGAGGCGAGACCCAGTACTTC.

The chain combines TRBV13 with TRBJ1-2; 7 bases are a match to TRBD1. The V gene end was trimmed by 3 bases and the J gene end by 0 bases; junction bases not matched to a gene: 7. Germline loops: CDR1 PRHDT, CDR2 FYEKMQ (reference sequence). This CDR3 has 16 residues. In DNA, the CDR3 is TGTGCCAGCAGCTTCGGGACAGAACGAACTAACTATGGCTACACCTTC. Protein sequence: CASSFGTERTNYGYTF.

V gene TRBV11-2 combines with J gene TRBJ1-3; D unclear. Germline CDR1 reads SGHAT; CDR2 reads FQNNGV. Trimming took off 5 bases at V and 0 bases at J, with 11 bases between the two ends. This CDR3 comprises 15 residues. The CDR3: CASSNIGSSGNTIYF. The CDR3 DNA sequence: TGTGCCAGCAGCAATATAGGGAGCTCTGGAAACACCATATATTTT.

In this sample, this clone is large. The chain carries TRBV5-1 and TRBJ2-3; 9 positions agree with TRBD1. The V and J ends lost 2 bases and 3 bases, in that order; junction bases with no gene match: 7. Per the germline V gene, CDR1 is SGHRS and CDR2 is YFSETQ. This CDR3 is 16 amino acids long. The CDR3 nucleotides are TGCGCCAGCAGCTTCTATCCGACAGGGGGAACAGATACGCAGTATTTT. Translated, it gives CASSFYPTGGTDTQYF.

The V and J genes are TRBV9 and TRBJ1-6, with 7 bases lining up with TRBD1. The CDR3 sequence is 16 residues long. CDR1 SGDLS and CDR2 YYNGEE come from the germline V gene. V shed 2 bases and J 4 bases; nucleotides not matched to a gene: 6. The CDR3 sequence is CASSVGQLPYNSPLHF. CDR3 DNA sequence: TGTGCCAGCAGCGTGGGACAGCTTCCTTATAATTCACCCCTCCACTTT.

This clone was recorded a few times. CDR3 residues: CASSSTGGAQPQHF. Written as DNA, the CDR3 is TGTGCCAGCAGCTCCACAGGGGGAGCTCAGCCCCAGCATTTT. This sequence joins TRBV7-9 and TRBJ1-5; TRBD1 aligns across 8 bases. The CDR3 is 14 residues long. V gave up 4 bases and J gave up 6 bases; unmatched junction bases: 5. Germline loops: CDR1 SEHNR, CDR2 FQNEAQ (reference sequence).

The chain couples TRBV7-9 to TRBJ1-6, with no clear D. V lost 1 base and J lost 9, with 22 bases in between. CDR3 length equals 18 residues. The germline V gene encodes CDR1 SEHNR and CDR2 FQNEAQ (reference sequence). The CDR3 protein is CASSLVSLRESKSSPLHF. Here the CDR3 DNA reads TGTGCCAGCAGCTTAGTTAGCCTTCGGGAGTCTAAGAGTTCACCCCTCCACTTT.

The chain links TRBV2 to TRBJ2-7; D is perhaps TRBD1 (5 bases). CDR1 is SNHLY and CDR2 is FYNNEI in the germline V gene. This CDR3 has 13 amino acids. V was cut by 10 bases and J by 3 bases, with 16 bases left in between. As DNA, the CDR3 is TGTGCCATTAGGCGGCAGGGTTACTACGAGCAGTACTTC. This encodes CAIRRQGYYEQYF. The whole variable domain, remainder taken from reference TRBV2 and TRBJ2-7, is EPEVTQTPSHQVTQMGQEVILRCVPISNHLYFYWYRQILGQKVEFLVSFYNNEISEKSEIFDDQFSVERPDGSNFTLKIRSTKLEDSAMYFCAIRRQGYYEQYFGPGTRLTVT.

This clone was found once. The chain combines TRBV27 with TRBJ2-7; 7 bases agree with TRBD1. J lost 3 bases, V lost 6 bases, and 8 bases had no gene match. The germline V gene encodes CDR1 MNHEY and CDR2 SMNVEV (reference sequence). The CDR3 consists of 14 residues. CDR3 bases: TGTGCCAGCAGCCAAGACAGGGACCTCTACGAGCAGTACTTC. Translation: CASSQDRDLYEQYF.

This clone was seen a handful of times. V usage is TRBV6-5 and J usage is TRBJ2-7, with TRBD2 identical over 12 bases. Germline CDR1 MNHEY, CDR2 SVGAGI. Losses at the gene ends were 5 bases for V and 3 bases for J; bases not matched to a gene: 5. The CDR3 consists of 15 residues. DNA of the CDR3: TGTGCCAGCAGTCTACTAGCGGGGGGCTACTACGAGCAGTACTTC. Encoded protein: CASSLLAGGYYEQYF.

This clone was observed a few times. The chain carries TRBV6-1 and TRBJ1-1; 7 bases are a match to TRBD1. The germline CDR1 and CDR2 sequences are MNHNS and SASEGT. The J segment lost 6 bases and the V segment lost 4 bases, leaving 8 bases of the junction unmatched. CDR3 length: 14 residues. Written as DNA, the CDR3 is TGTGCCAGCAGTGGAAGGGACAGCGACGCTGAAGCTTTCTTT. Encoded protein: CASSGRDSDAEAFF.

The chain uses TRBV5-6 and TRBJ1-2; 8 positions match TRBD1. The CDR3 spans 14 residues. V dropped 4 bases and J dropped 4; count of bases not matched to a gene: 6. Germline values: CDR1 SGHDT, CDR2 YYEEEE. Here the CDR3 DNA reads TGTGCCAGCAGCAGAGACAGGGGTCGCTATGGCTACACCTTC. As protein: CASSRDRGRYGYTF.